This T cell receptor (beta chain) was captured by sequencing in a study of CD8+CD57+ T cells in acquired aplastic anemia. Overall study: DNA from sorted CD4+ and CD8+ cells averaged roughly 3.2 ug. The study's findings and limits: The study identified more than 25 CD8+ CDR3 sequences shared by patients and controls.

Profiles of TCR beta VDJ and CDR3 were generated from a genomic DNA template. TCRdb independently ran MiXCR on the reads; one entry per CDR3 protein. There are approximately 190,000 distinct CDR3 sequences in the sample; about three fifths occur only once, and approximately 44% lies in the top ten. Germline V CDR1 and CDR2: SEHNR, FQNEAQ (reference sequence). The CDR3 covers 12 residues. About this clonotype: What it binds is unknown. A read error may produce the germline difference seen at one junction end.

This sequence joins TRBV7-9 and TRBJ2-1, with TRBD1 identical over 7 bases. Sequenced: sorted CD4+, CD8+, or CD8+CD57+ T cells (not recorded which) from PBMCs. The source of this sequence is a human donor with severe aplastic anemia or a healthy control (not recorded which). The CDR3, as DNA: TGTGCCAGCAGCTTAGCCAGTGGGGACAGACTCTTC. Protein: CASSLASGDRLF.